This T cell receptor beta chain was observed in a study of PD-1 blockade in classical Hodgkin lymphoma (TCRdb year 2020). With respect to the entire study: Nivolumab dosing was 3 mg/kg intravenously every 2 weeks, continuing until either disease progression or unacceptable toxicity. The study used CyTOF and TCR beta sequencing to define a peripheral blood immune signature of response to PD-1 blockade in classical Hodgkin lymphoma.

The trim is 7 bases for V and 4 bases for J, with a gap of 17 bases between the germline ends. The CDR3, cysteine through phenylalanine, is 14 amino acids long. Of the read, only the CDR3 DNA is kept; its 42 bases are in frame from base 1. According to the germline V gene, CDR1 reads SNHLY and CDR2 reads FYNNEI. The time point label of this sample denotes: cycle 4 day 1 (C4D1), after more than five weeks of nivolumab. All trial patients had relapsed after autologous stem cell transplantation, with cohorts A, B and C differing in prior brentuximab vedotin exposure. A Miltenyi CD4+ T cell isolation kit was used for magnetic negative selection to purify CD4+ T cells from thawed PBMCs. A total of under 70 patients with relapsed/refractory classical Hodgkin lymphoma made up the trial cohort, and each patient's best overall response was complete response, partial response or progressive disease. Trial patients were treated with single-agent nivolumab in the multi-cohort phase II CheckMate 205 trial. An independent review committee assessed best overall response using the 2007 International Working Group response criteria. Trial PBMCs were collected just before the start of nivolumab (C1D1) and during therapy at cycle 2 day 1 and cycle 4 day 1. Peripheral blood was collected in 8 mL Vacutainer Cell Preparation Tubes, from which PBMCs were isolated by centrifugation and then cryopreserved. Purified CD4+ and CD8+ fractions were prepared only for cases with an additional available PBMC sample. Magnetically labelled cells were removed on LS columns in a quadroMACS separator, and the flow-through was retained as the purified fraction.

For this clone: The antigen it binds to is not known. No per-base quality is available; no much larger clone lies one base away.

The paper's findings and limits, for the study overall: Newly diagnosed patients were reported to have lower baseline TCR diversity than healthy donors, and relapsed/refractory patients were reported to have lower baseline TCR diversity still. Only a single clinical trial cohort was studied, and what caused the repertoire differences, possibly disease activity or prior therapy, remained undefined. A significant rise by C4D1 was seen in CD4+ but not CD8+ TCR diversity (p=0.0027 vs p=0.16), with the rise being most apparent in complete responders (p=0.02). Baseline diversity similar to that of newly diagnosed patients was observed in trial patients achieving complete response, whereas significantly lower diversity was observed in partial responders and progressors. Lower diversity was observed in patients in whom nivolumab was started less than 1 year after ASCT, and these patients were excluded from later analyses so that confounding by immune reconstitution would be avoided.

Genomic DNA was isolated using the Qiagen DNeasy kit from unsorted PBMCs as well as from negatively selected CD4+ and CD8+ fractions. TCR beta CDR3 regions were subjected to amplification by immunoSEQ multiplex PCR with primers that anneal to V and J segments. A synthetic immune receptor repertoire was used to minimize amplification bias, and any residual bias was removed computationally once sequencing was done. The published analysis was carried out like this. Repertoire diversity was quantified as the Shannon entropy index using custom Python scripts. Unsorted, CD4+ and CD8+ repertoires were analyzed separately, except in combined analyses where CD4+ and CD8+ sequences were merged in silico. Clonal expansion was defined as a frequency increase of at least 2-fold after treatment compared with C1D1, and clones undetected at baseline were assigned a pseudocount of 0.5. Singleton clones were defined as clones with 0 or 1 copy at C1D1, and non-singleton clones were defined as clones with 2 or more copies. Clones expanded in unsorted samples were assigned a CD4+, CD8+ or unknown annotation through matching of protein sequences in sorted samples from the same patient. Wilcoxon tests were applied to paired samples to test diversity changes from C1D1 to C4D1. In its TCRdb copy, this immuneACCESS table keeps in-frame sequences only and misses some clones. Where compared with another copy, unresolved V genes explain less than half of these, and the others have no known cause. The D gene and trimming were derived from the DNA, and the V and J assignments and clone size from that table. This sample lists around 18,000 clones; 70% were detected once. Roughly 2.6% of the sample lies in the top ten.

The receptor was isolated from a human donor with classical Hodgkin lymphoma. The rearranged segments are TRBV2 and TRBJ2-7; the D segment could be TRBD2, given 5 matching bases. The sequenced sample was CD4+ T cells from blood, obtained before the fourth cycle of nivolumab. The CDR3 sequence is CASIREEGRYEQYF. The DNA sequence is as follows: TGTGCCAGCATCCGGGAAGAGGGCAGATACGAGCAGTACTTC. Supplemented by the reference TRBV2 and TRBJ2-7 proteins around the CDR3, the complete variable domain is EPEVTQTPSHQVTQMGQEVILRCVPISNHLYFYWYRQILGQKVEFLVSFYNNEISEKSEIFDDQFSVERPDGSNFTLKIRSTKLEDSAMYFCASIREEGRYEQYFGPGTRLTVT.